Listed below are T cell receptor beta chains from one sample, sequenced in a study of graft-versus-host responses after intestinal transplantation. The method was immunoSEQ multiplex PCR; TCRdb's version includes in-frame clones alone and lacks a portion of them. The sample consists of some 1,900 clones, over 35% of them appearing once. The material was alloreactive CD8+ T cells from a mixed lymphocyte reaction culture, obtained before transplantation. These receptors came from a human patient who was an organ donor for intestinal transplantation. Each CDR3 is given with its conserved first and last residue. A D gene is named only where the DNA matches it firmly. Size is stated for part of the rows, as once, few or many counts, or as a class when the clone is expanded.

CDR3aa: CASSLTPGHPQYNEQFF
CDR3nt: TGTGCCAGCAGCTTAACTCCCGGACACCCCCAGTACAATGAGCAGTTCTTC
v_gene: TRBV7-3
j_gene: TRBJ2-1
abundance: -
d_gene: -

CDR3aa: CASSQVDSQETQYF
CDR3nt: TGCGCCAGCAGCCAAGTTGACAGCCAAGAGACCCAGTACTTC
v_gene: TRBV4-1
j_gene: TRBJ2-5
abundance: once
d_gene: -

CDR3aa: CASSQGDGEYGYTF
CDR3nt: TGCGCCAGCAGCCAAGGGGACGGAGAGTATGGCTACACCTTC
v_gene: TRBV4-3
j_gene: TRBJ1-2
abundance: -
d_gene: -

CDR3aa: CAISETGTGLGYTF
CDR3nt: TGTGCCATCAGTGAGACCGGGACAGGGTTAGGCTACACCTTC
v_gene: TRBV10-3
j_gene: TRBJ1-2
abundance: -
d_gene: TRBD1

CDR3aa: CASSLVGRQKGEDTEAFF
CDR3nt: TGTGCCAGCAGCTTGGTAGGAAGGCAGAAAGGGGAAGACACTGAAGCTTTCTTT
v_gene: TRBV5-4
j_gene: TRBJ1-1
abundance: -
d_gene: -

CDR3aa: CASTPPTGELFF
CDR3nt: TGTGCCAGCACACCGCCCACCGGGGAGCTGTTTTTT
v_gene: TRBV7-9
j_gene: TRBJ2-2
abundance: -
d_gene: -

CDR3aa: CASSYSPGQGTTSYEQYF
CDR3nt: TGTGCCAGCAGTTACTCTCCAGGACAGGGAACGACGTCCTACGAGCAGTACTTC
v_gene: TRBV27
j_gene: TRBJ2-7
abundance: -
d_gene: TRBD1

CDR3aa: CASSLPLLGGGTDTQYF
CDR3nt: TGTGCCAGCAGCTTGCCCCTTCTCGGGGGTGGCACAGATACGCAGTATTTT
v_gene: TRBV5-6
j_gene: TRBJ2-3
abundance: few
d_gene: -

CDR3aa: CASSLGNQPQHF
CDR3nt: TGTGCCAGCAGCTTGGGCAATCAGCCCCAGCATTTT
v_gene: TRBV7-8
j_gene: TRBJ1-5
abundance: few
d_gene: -

CDR3aa: CASSFNRGRHYGYTF
CDR3nt: TGTGCCAGCAGTTTTAACAGGGGGCGCCACTATGGCTACACCTTC
v_gene: TRBV6-5
j_gene: TRBJ1-2
abundance: few
d_gene: TRBD1

CDR3aa: CASSYGNEQFF
CDR3nt: TGTGCCAGCAGTTACGGTAATGAGCAGTTCTTC
v_gene: TRBV6-9
j_gene: TRBJ2-1
abundance: -
d_gene: -

CDR3aa: CASSKRRRAAATGELFF
CDR3nt: TGTGCCAGCAGCAAAAGGCGGAGGGCGGCTGCCACCGGGGAGCTGTTTTTT
v_gene: TRBV21-1
j_gene: TRBJ2-2
abundance: few
d_gene: -

CDR3aa: CAWRIALAGDTDTQYF
CDR3nt: TGTGCCTGGAGGATTGCACTAGCGGGGGACACAGATACGCAGTATTTT
v_gene: TRBV30
j_gene: TRBJ2-3
abundance: large
d_gene: TRBD2

CDR3aa: CASSIMATHAEAFF
CDR3nt: TGTGCCAGTAGTATTATGGCAACCCACGCTGAAGCTTTCTTT
v_gene: TRBV19
j_gene: TRBJ1-1
abundance: -
d_gene: -

CDR3aa: CASSVNRDSRVNTEAFF
CDR3nt: TGTGCCAGCAGTGTCAACCGGGACAGCCGGGTGAACACTGAAGCTTTCTTT
v_gene: TRBV11-2
j_gene: TRBJ1-1
abundance: -
d_gene: TRBD1

CDR3aa: CASSLGTVTYNEQFF
CDR3nt: TGTGCCAGCAGTCTCGGGACAGTGACCTACAATGAGCAGTTCTTC
v_gene: TRBV6-6
j_gene: TRBJ2-1
abundance: -
d_gene: TRBD1

CDR3aa: CASRGGGGELFF
CDR3nt: TGTGCCAGCAGGGGGGGAGGCGGGGAGCTGTTTTTT
v_gene: TRBV11-3
j_gene: TRBJ2-2
abundance: few
d_gene: -